This T cell receptor (beta chain) originates from a study of cytomegalovirus exposure and HLA in healthy donors. Study conclusions and caveats: Being productive about 87% or about 30% of the time was typical of most TCR beta V segments in an earlier analysis. A later analysis linked some 17,000 TCR beta sequences to HLA alleles at 0.05 false discovery rate.

The CDR3 sequence is 15 residues long. Germline CDR1 reads LNHDA; CDR2 reads SQIVND (reference sequence). Trimming took 4 bases from V and 7 from J, leaving 17 bases between them. The PCR was carried out with 60 Vbeta primers and 13 Jbeta primers. Assay: immunoSEQ multiplex PCR; the TCRdb copy retains only in-frame clones and omits some. In the table there are some 70,000 clones, roughly 76% of which are singletons. Concerning this clone: Its antigen is unidentified.

The V call is TRBV19, the J call TRBJ1-5; no firm D call. The source is a man aged 18 to 29 in good health and CMV-seronegative. Sequencing input: PBMCs. The CDR3 DNA reads TGTGCCAGTAGTACCGGTACTTCTCTACTCCAGCCCCAGCATTTT. It specifies CASSTGTSLLQPQHF.